Detailed here is one T cell receptor (beta chain). It has no known antigen specificity. No much larger clone exists at a distance of one base, and base qualities are not known. The sample is drawn from a study of blood T cell repertoires in COVID-19 (dated by TCRdb to 2019 to 2021). A note on the overall study: Samples covering the acute and convalescent phases of COVID-19 were provided by collaborators in the United States, Italy and Spain. The prospective study material was composed of cDNA or gDNA derived from T cells, B-cell-depleted T cells, or PBMCs. The dataset comprised deeply sampled blood TCRbeta repertoires from subjects exposed to, actively infected with, or recovered from COVID-19. Samples were obtained from the ongoing ImmuneRACE study (first 160 participants) and from about 1,300 subjects provided by 6 global collaborators. Nearly every sample came with metadata listing a de-identified subject ID, COVID-19 status, age in years and sex. Where HLA class I and class II types were available, the types were taken from metadata supplied by the sample provider, not from assay-based typing. The repertoires were made available in a free public database intended to serve as a resource for research on the immune response to SARS-CoV-2. On the study overall, not on this receptor specifically: How much clinical and demographic metadata was included differed by source and by participant, and the metadata was provided uncurated.

The germline ends are 19 bases apart after V is trimmed by 3 bases and J by 2 bases. The germline V gene specifies SGHVS as CDR1 and FNYEAQ as CDR2. Reading from cysteine to phenylalanine, the CDR3 counts 17 amino acids. Only CDR3 DNA remains: 51 bases, in frame from the first base. Collaborating institutions collected whole blood in K2EDTA tubes following their own protocols. For TCRbeta analysis, collaborators shipped samples as frozen whole blood, isolated PBMCs, or DNA extracted from either of those sample types. TCRbeta CDR3 regions were amplified from genomic DNA by means of the immunoSEQ Assay, a bias-controlled multiplex PCR. The authors processed their data as follows. The number of nucleated cells in each sample was estimated from the amplification of reference gene primers within the assay. To quantify the absolute abundance of each unique TCRbeta CDR3 rearrangement, sequence reads were collapsed and filtered. Productive Simpson clonality was computed per sample as the square root of Simpson's diversity index over productive rearrangements. TCRdb provides this immuneACCESS table in a form limited to in-frame rearrangements. Some clones are lacking; in checked studies, under half of them reflect an unresolved V gene, and why the rest are absent is not known. That table is the source of V, J and clone size, and D and trimming were worked out from the DNA. The sample table lists 13,000 or so clones, about three quarters of them with a count of one. The ten largest clones represent 35% to 50% of the sample.

Material for sequencing was peripheral blood. The sequence derives from a woman over 75 with acute or convalescent COVID-19. The V and J segments used are TRBV7-6 and TRBJ1-2; the D gene is not confidently resolved. The DNA is as follows: TGTGCCAGCAGCTTCTCCCTGACATCCCTCAGAAACTATGGCTACACCTTC. It is translated as CASSFSLTSLRNYGYTF.